This TCR beta chain originates from a study of T cells in localized non-small cell lung cancer. Study-wide points: Sequencing, confined to only one tumor region, leaves heterogeneity possible.

TCRdb's table, derived via immunoSEQ multiplex PCR, lists solely in-frame clones and lacks some. The sample consists of more than 2,500 clones, roughly 30% of them appearing once. As for this clone: Antigen unknown.

There are 15 residues in the CDR3. J was trimmed by 5 bases and V by 4 bases; bases with no gene match: 9. Germline CDR1 reads SGHNT; CDR2 reads YENEEA. The receptor comes from a woman aged 40-69 years with stage I lung adenocarcinoma. The input for sequencing was lung tumor tissue, taken before any cancer treatment. The gene calls are TRBV11-3 and TRBJ2-5; 8 bases agree with TRBD1. CDR3 nucleotides: TGTGCCAGCAGCTCCGGACAAACAGGGGGGGAGACCCAGTACTTC. This sequence encodes CASSSGQTGGETQYF.